The 10 T cell receptor beta chains below come from one sample, sequenced in a study of cytomegalovirus exposure and HLA in healthy donors. 60 Vbeta and 13 Jbeta primers were used in PCR. The data were produced by immunoSEQ multiplex PCR, yet TCRdb's version contains in-frame clones alone and is incomplete. This table holds hundreds of thousands of clones, roughly 70% found once. Input material: PBMCs. The origin of the receptors is a female donor in good health and CMV-seronegative.

V and J are TRBV28 and TRBJ2-1; 11 nucleotides agree with TRBD2. Per germline, CDR1 MDHEN and CDR2 SYDVKM. V trimming: 9 bases; J trimming: 4 bases; junction bases outside the gene matches: 5. The CDR3 spans 14 residues. CDR3 protein: CARRGTSGYNEQFF. CDR3 nucleotides: TGTGCCAGGAGGGGGACTAGCGGATACAATGAGCAGTTCTTC.

CDR3 sequence (DNA): TGTGCCAGCAGTGGGACAGGGGACTTCGGTTGGGCCAACGTCCTGACTTTC. Translating it yields CASSGTGDFGWANVLTF. This sequence joins TRBV27 and TRBJ2-6; 10 bases are a match to TRBD1. CDR1 is MNHEY, CDR2 SMNVEV, per germline (reference sequence). The CDR3 runs to 17 residues. V shed 5 bases, J shed 5 bases, and the junction held 9 bases outside the gene matches.

This clone was recorded once. This chain uses TRBV6-1 with TRBJ1-2, with D hard to call. In germline, CDR1 is MNHNS, CDR2 SASEGT. The CDR3 length is 15 residues. V was trimmed by 4 bases and J by 4 bases, leaving 16 bases between them. In DNA form, the CDR3 reads TGTGCCAGCAGTGTAGAGGGCCCCCTAGGCTATGGCTACACCTTC. Translated, it gives CASSVEGPLGYGYTF.

The chain employs TRBV19 and TRBJ2-7; TRBD2 agrees at 7 bases. From germline, CDR1 is LNHDA and CDR2 SQIVND (reference sequence). V trimming: 4 bases; J trimming: 3 bases; junction bases outside the gene matches: 6. The CDR3 length is 14 residues. CDR3 region: CASSRRENGYEQYF. The CDR3 nucleotides read TGTGCCAGTAGTAGGCGGGAGAACGGCTACGAGCAGTACTTC.

The chain is built from TRBV10-3 and TRBJ2-1; TRBD2 matches at 12 bases. The CDR3 consists of 15 residues. Germline CDR1 ENHRY, CDR2 SYGVKD. The J segment lost 5 bases and the V segment lost 7 bases, leaving 6 bases of the junction unmatched. CDR3 bases: TGTGCCATCAAGATGACTAGCGGGGGTGACAATGAGCAGTTCTTC. This encodes CAIKMTSGGDNEQFF.

The genes are TRBV5-6 and TRBJ2-3, with 9 bases lining up with TRBD2. This CDR3 spans 17 amino acids. Germline values: CDR1 SGHDT, CDR2 YYEEEE. V was clipped by 6 bases and J by 2 bases; unmatched bases: 13. The CDR3 region has the DNA TGTGCCAGCACCACGGAGGTCCTAGCGGGGTTCACAGATACGCAGTATTTT. Its protein is CASTTEVLAGFTDTQYF. Variable domain in full (rest from reference TRBV5-6 and TRBJ2-3): DAGVTQSPTHLIKTRGQQVTLRCSPKSGHDTVSWYQQALGQGPQFIFQYYEEEERQRGNFPDRFSGHQFPNYSSELNVNALLLGDSALYLCASTTEVLAGFTDTQYFGPGTRLTVL.

The rearrangement uses TRBV19 and TRBJ2-7, with D maybe TRBD1 (5 bases). This CDR3 is 16 amino acids long. Germline-derived CDR1 and CDR2 are LNHDA and SQIVND (reference sequence). Trimming took 6 bases from V and 3 from J, leaving 21 bases between them. DNA for the CDR3: TGTGCCAGTAGCGCCTTTGGGGCAGGGCATCTCTACGAGCAGTACTTC. As protein: CASSAFGAGHLYEQYF.

This clone appeared once. The rearrangement links TRBV11-3 to TRBJ2-5, with 7 bases lining up with TRBD1. The DNA matches TRBJ2-7 better at its end, which makes the J call doubtful. Germline assignment: CDR1 SGHNT and CDR2 YENEEA. The CDR3 loop spans 13 amino acids. The CDR3 loop reads CASSGQGVGEQYF. CDR3 in DNA: TGTGCCAGCTCCGGCCAGGGGGTGGGCGAGCAGTACTTC.

The V and J genes are TRBV7-8 and TRBJ2-1; 9 positions agree with TRBD1. The CDR3 runs 17 residues. The ends lost 2 bases at V and 9 bases at J; junction bases unmatched: 14. Per the germline V gene, CDR1 is SGHVS and CDR2 is FQNEAQ. The DNA of the CDR3 is TGTGCCAGCAGCTTATGGGGGGGGACAGGGACCGGGAGTGAGCAGTTCTTC. This codes for CASSLWGGTGTGSEQFF.

The V gene is TRBV11-2, the J gene TRBJ2-7, with a tentative D call TRBD2 (5 bases). The V end lost 4 bases, the J end lost 5 bases, and 9 bases lay between the germline ends. CDR1 SGHAT and CDR2 FQNNGV come from the germline V gene. The CDR3 has 12 amino acids. In nucleotides, the CDR3 is TGTGCCAGCAGCTCCCACGGGGACGAGCAGTACTTC. This codes for CASSSHGDEQYF.